This is a list of T cell receptor beta chains from one sample in a study of shared clonotypes between healthy human individuals. Produced via immunoSEQ multiplex PCR; TCRdb's table is partial and in-frame only. The sample includes around 2.1 million clones, more than 90% of them seen just once. Specimen: naive CD4+ T cells sorted from blood. Receptors originate from a man aged 18-30 years in good health. The CDR3 runs from the conserved cysteine through the conserved F or W. D genes are given only for firm matches. The size of a clone is reported for some rows only, either as once, few or many, or as a class for expanded clones.

v_gene	j_gene	len	abundance	d_gene	CDR3nt	CDR3aa
TRBV5-1	TRBJ1-6	16	few	NA	TGCGCCAGCAGCTTGGAGGGGCATGGATATAATTCACCCCTCCACTTT	CASSLEGHGYNSPLHF
TRBV6-5	TRBJ1-5	13	NA	NA	TGTGCCAGCAGCCCCGGACTCGATCAGCCCCAGCATTTT	CASSPGLDQPQHF
TRBV27	TRBJ2-1	16	NA	NA	TGTGCCAGCAGTTTATATACAGGGTTATCCTACAATGAGCAGTTCTTC	CASSLYTGLSYNEQFF
TRBV7-2	TRBJ2-7	13	NA	NA	TGTGCCAGCAGCACCCGGACGGGATACGAGCAGTACTTC	CASSTRTGYEQYF
TRBV30	TRBJ1-6	18	once	NA	TGTGCCTGGAGTGTAGAAAGGGTTGTCGGGGAGGGAAATTCACCCCTCCACTTT	CAWSVERVVGEGNSPLHF
TRBV27	TRBJ2-3	13	NA	NA	TGTGCCAGCAGTCGGACTGTTGGCTATACGCAGTATTTT	CASSRTVGYTQYF
TRBV4-1	TRBJ2-7	13	NA	NA	TGCGCCAGCAGCCAAGCGGGGGCCTACGAGCAGTACTTC	CASSQAGAYEQYF
TRBV9	TRBJ2-3	14	NA	TRBD2	TGTGCCGGAGGGTCACTAGCGGGAACAGATACGCAGTATTTT	CAGGSLAGTDTQYF
TRBV30	TRBJ1-6	11	NA	NA	TGTGCCTGGAGTGATCCGGCAGGCCTCCACTTT	CAWSDPAGLHF
TRBV5-4	TRBJ2-3	13	NA	NA	TGTGCCAGCAGCCTTGACTTCACAGATACGCAGTATTTT	CASSLDFTDTQYF
TRBV13	TRBJ1-3	17	NA	TRBD1	TGTGCCAGCAGCTTACCAGGGGGCCCGAGCTCTGGAAACACCATATATTTT	CASSLPGGPSSGNTIYF
TRBV28	TRBJ1-2	11	NA	NA	TGTGCCAGCAGCAACAGGGCTGGCTACACCTTC	CASSNRAGYTF
TRBV4-1	TRBJ2-7	12	NA	TRBD1	TGCGCCAGCAGCCGGGACAGGGGTGAGCAGTACTTC	CASSRDRGEQYF
TRBV16	TRBJ1-2	13	NA	NA	TGTGCCAGCAGCGTCGACAGGTTCGATGGCTACACCTTC	CASSVDRFDGYTF
TRBV28	TRBJ1-6	13	few	NA	TGTGCCAGCATCCGGGTCGGAAATTCACCCCTCCACTTT	CASIRVGNSPLHF
TRBV25-1	TRBJ1-2	14	few	NA	TGTGCCAGCAGTGACCGCACGGTGGTCTATGGCTACACCTTC	CASSDRTVVYGYTF
TRBV5-1	TRBJ2-5	13	NA	NA	TGCGCCAGCAGCCGGCGCAGCGCAGAGACCCAGTACTTC	CASSRRSAETQYF
TRBV5-1	TRBJ2-7	15	NA	TRBD2	TGCGCCAGCAGCAAGCAGACTAGCGGGAGCTACGAGCAGTACTTC	CASSKQTSGSYEQYF
TRBV2	TRBJ1-5	15	NA	NA	TGTGCCAGCAGTGACAGCCTATATAGCAATCAGCCCCAGCATTTT	CASSDSLYSNQPQHF
TRBV18	TRBJ1-5	15	NA	NA	TGTGCCAGCTCACCAGAAATTCAAGGCAATCAGCCCCAGCATTTT	CASSPEIQGNQPQHF
TRBV15	TRBJ1-4	15	once	TRBD1	TGTGCCACCAGCGTAGGGACAGGGAGAGGGGAAAAACTGTTTTTT	CATSVGTGRGEKLFF
TRBV29-1	TRBJ1-1	12	NA	NA	TGCAGCGTCCAGGACGGGAACACTGAAGCTTTCTTT	CSVQDGNTEAFF
TRBV10-3	TRBJ2-2	13	NA	NA	TGTGCCATCAGTGACGTGGGACCTGGGGAGCTGTTTTTT	CAISDVGPGELFF
TRBV7-9	TRBJ1-2	14	NA	NA	TGTGCCAGCAGCTTGGGAACCAACCTTTATGGCTACACCTTC	CASSLGTNLYGYTF
TRBV30	TRBJ2-5	15	NA	TRBD1	TGTGCCTGGAAGTTAGGGACAGGGGCTCTAGAGACCCAGTACTTC	CAWKLGTGALETQYF
TRBV4-1	TRBJ2-5	13	NA	TRBD2	TGCGCCAGCAGCCGCGGACTAGCCGAGACCCAGTACTTC	CASSRGLAETQYF
TRBV6-6	TRBJ1-2	16	NA	NA	TGTGCCAGCAGTTACTCAGGAGGAAATCCTAACTATGGCTACACCTTC	CASSYSGGNPNYGYTF
TRBV6-1	TRBJ2-6	14	NA	NA	TGTGCCAGCACGGAGACCTCTGGGGCCAACGTCCTGACTTTC	CASTETSGANVLTF
TRBV19	TRBJ1-2	14	once	TRBD1	TGTGCCACGAGCAGGGGACAGGGGAAGTATGGCTACACCTTC	CATSRGQGKYGYTF
TRBV27	TRBJ1-5	13	NA	NA	TGTGCCAGCAGTCCCCGCCTGGGTCAGCCCCAGCATTTT	CASSPRLGQPQHF
TRBV19	TRBJ1-6	17	NA	NA	TGTGCCAGTAAGAATCCGTTTAAAGGCCTGCATAATTCACCCCTCCACTTT	CASKNPFKGLHNSPLHF
TRBV4-1	TRBJ1-5	17	NA	TRBD1	TGCGCCAGCAGCCAAGAGGGGACAGGGTCTGGCAATCAGCCCCAGCATTTT	CASSQEGTGSGNQPQHF
TRBV6-1	TRBJ1-2	14	NA	TRBD1	TGTGCCAGCAGTGGCGGACAGGGCCTATATGGCTACACCTTC	CASSGGQGLYGYTF
TRBV7-2	TRBJ2-6	18	NA	NA	TGTGCCAGCAGCTTAAATAGGAACCCAACTTCCGGGGCCAACGTCCTGACTTTC	CASSLNRNPTSGANVLTF
TRBV19	TRBJ1-5	13	NA	TRBD1	TGTGCCAGTAGTACCCAGGGGGCTCAGCCCCAGCATTTT	CASSTQGAQPQHF
TRBV6-1	TRBJ2-7	14	NA	TRBD2	TGTGCCAGCAGGTCCGGGAGGGCCACCTACGAGCAGTACTTC	CASRSGRATYEQYF
TRBV9	TRBJ2-3	16	NA	TRBD1	TGTGCCAGCAGCGTAGATGGGGACAGGGGCACAGATACGCAGTATTTT	CASSVDGDRGTDTQYF
TRBV5-8	TRBJ2-3	15	NA	NA	TGTGCCAGCAGCTTGCCCGTCCCGAGCACAGATACGCAGTATTTT	CASSLPVPSTDTQYF
TRBV11-2	TRBJ1-4	15	NA	NA	TGTGCCAGCAGCTCACAGGGTTACACGAATGAAAAACTGTTTTTT	CASSSQGYTNEKLFF
TRBV13	TRBJ1-1	13	once	NA	TGTGCCAGCAGCTCCGACGGCCGCCTTCGAGCTTTCTTT	CASSSDGRLRAFF
TRBV5-4	TRBJ2-1	17	NA	TRBD2	TGTGCCAGCAGCTCTACTAGCGGGGGGGCGTCTTACAATGAGCAGTTCTTC	CASSSTSGGASYNEQFF
TRBV10-3	TRBJ1-5	13	NA	NA	TGTGCCACTAAACTAAATAGCAATCAGCCCCAGCATTTT	CATKLNSNQPQHF
TRBV6-5	TRBJ2-5	14	NA	TRBD2	TGTGCCAGCAGGCGAACTAGCGGGGCCCCGACCCAGTACTTC	CASRRTSGAPTQYF
TRBV10-3	TRBJ2-3	15	NA	NA	TGTGCCATCAGGGGTATAGCGGACCCCACAGATACGCAGTATTTT	CAIRGIADPTDTQYF
TRBV10-3	TRBJ1-6	13	once	NA	TGTGCCATCAGTGAGTCGGGGGTCTCACCCCTCCACTTT	CAISESGVSPLHF
TRBV15	TRBJ2-7	12	NA	NA	TGTGCCACCAGCAGAGCAACGGGGGAGCAGTACTTC	CATSRATGEQYF
TRBV11-2	TRBJ2-7	16	NA	NA	TGTGCCAGCAGCCTCCCTGGGGGGCGGGACTTATACGAGCAGTACTTC	CASSLPGGRDLYEQYF
TRBV6-1	TRBJ1-2	17	NA	TRBD1	TGTGCCAGCAGTGAAACAGAAGCCGGACAGGGGAGGTATGGCTACACCTTC	CASSETEAGQGRYGYTF
TRBV6-5	TRBJ2-7	12	NA	NA	TGTGCCAGCACTGGGAACTCCTACGAGCAGTACTTC	CASTGNSYEQYF
TRBV10-3	TRBJ1-1	13	NA	TRBD1	TGTGCCATCAGTAATTCAGGGGGTACTGAAGCTTTCTTT	CAISNSGGTEAFF
TRBV9	TRBJ2-7	15	NA	NA	TGTGCCAGCAGCGTAACTTCGGTTGGGGGCTACGAGCAGTACTTC	CASSVTSVGGYEQYF
TRBV7-2	TRBJ1-1	14	NA	TRBD1	TGTGCCAGCAGCTTCCTCTCAGGGGGCGCTGAAGCTTTCTTT	CASSFLSGGAEAFF
TRBV11-2	TRBJ2-1	13	once	NA	TGTGCCAGCAGCTTCCCCTCCAATACGGGGCAGTTCTTC	CASSFPSNTGQFF
TRBV10-3	TRBJ2-5	15	NA	TRBD1	TGTGCCATCAGTGAAACCCGGACAGGGTTAGAGACCCAGTACTTC	CAISETRTGLETQYF